This T cell receptor (beta chain) came from a study of control samples from healthy donors and cancer patients (dated by TCRdb to about 2020). After removal of 8 bases from V and 2 bases from J, the junction retains 5 bases not matched to a gene. The CDR1 and CDR2 encoded by the germline V gene are KGHSH and LQKENI. The CDR3 starts with the cysteine, ends with the phenylalanine, and has 13 residues. Solely the CDR3 DNA is kept, with 39 bases framed from the first base. Concerning this clone itself: Its binding antigen is unknown. The record has no base qualities; no much larger clone is one base away.

Receptors were amplified or captured by the immunoSEQ multiplex PCR assay. What TCRdb holds here is the immuneACCESS table cut down to in-frame rearrangements. Part of the clones is not present; checked against another copy, under half of the missing clones reflect an unresolved V gene, and the others are unexplained. The sample table lists 90,000 to 110,000 clones, over 75% of them with a count of one. The ten largest clones take up 4.4% of the sample. The clonotype originates from a human donor in good health. The donor label of this sample is uncertain. Sequencing input: blood. The receptor chain draws on TRBV18 and TRBJ2-7; TRBD1 fits 8 bases in the junction. Here is the DNA: TGTGCCAGCCAACAGGGGGGAGCCTACGAGCAGTACTTC. Its protein is CASQQGGAYEQYF.